The 30 T cell receptor beta chains presented below share a single source sample, sequenced in a study of cytotoxic CD8 clonotypes in ibrutinib-treated CLL. The data were produced by immunoSEQ multiplex PCR, yet TCRdb's version contains in-frame clones alone and is incomplete. The repertoire holds tens of thousands of clones, approximately 86% seen once, with under 6% in the top ten. The specimen comprised PBMCs, sampled before ibrutinib treatment. These receptors originate from a human donor with chronic lymphocytic leukemia.

V and J are TRBV4-1 and TRBJ2-5, with 7 positions matching TRBD1. Trimming at V came to 5 bases and at J to 1 base, leaving 4 bases not matched to a gene. CDR1 is MGHRA and CDR2 is YSYEKL in the germline V gene. CDR3 size: 14 residues. CDR3 amino acids: CASSGDSRQETQYF. The CDR3 coding sequence is TGCGCCAGCAGCGGGGACAGCCGCCAAGAGACCCAGTACTTC.

The rearrangement joins TRBV4-1 to TRBJ2-7, with 7 bases aligning to TRBD2. This CDR3 is 15 amino acids long. Germline lookup yields CDR1 MGHRA and CDR2 YSYEKL. Trimming removed 3 bases from V and 3 bases from J; junction bases left unmatched: 8. The CDR3 sequence: CASSQAGTTYYEQYF. The CDR3 DNA follows: TGCGCCAGCAGCCAGGCCGGGACTACGTACTACGAGCAGTACTTC.

This chain connects TRBV30 to TRBJ1-2; 8 bases align to TRBD1. Per germline, CDR1 GTSNPN and CDR2 SVGIG (reference sequence). The J segment lost 6 bases and the V segment lost 5 bases, leaving 5 bases of the junction unmatched. The length of the CDR3 is 12 residues. In nucleotides, the CDR3 is TGTGCCTGGCATCAGACAGGGGATGGCTACACCTTC. Translation gives CAWHQTGDGYTF. The full variable domain, its missing parts supplied by reference TRBV30 and TRBJ1-2, is SQTIHQWPATLVQPVGSPLSLECTVEGTSNPNLYWYRQAAGRGLQLLFYSVGIGQISSEVPQNLSASRPQDRQFILSSKKLLLSDSGFYLCAWHQTGDGYTFGSGTRLTVV.

The V gene is TRBV6-1, the J gene TRBJ1-4, with D unclear. V was trimmed by 3 bases and J by 5 bases, leaving 10 bases between them. From germline, CDR1 is MNHNS and CDR2 SASEGT. The CDR3 runs 14 residues. CDR3 DNA: TGTGCCAGCAGTGAGGTGTTTTGGAATGAAAAACTGTTTTTT. It encodes CASSEVFWNEKLFF.

V and J are TRBV6-1 and TRBJ2-3; D is unclear. V was clipped by 3 bases and J by 0 bases, with 13 bases between them. From germline, CDR1 is MNHNS and CDR2 SASEGT. CDR3 size: 16 residues. DNA of the CDR3: TGTGCCAGCAGTGATTCGTCAAGGCCAAGCACAGATACGCAGTATTTT. Its protein is CASSDSSRPSTDTQYF.

This chain links TRBV10-2 with TRBJ2-1, with 15 bases fitting TRBD2. The length of the CDR3 is 16 residues. With V trimmed by 8 bases and J by 8 bases, 10 bases remained unmatched. The germline V gene has CDR1 WSHSY and CDR2 SAAADI. The CDR3 nucleotides read TGCGCCAGCGCCGGGACTAGCGGGAGGTGGTTAGATGAGCAGTTCTTC. Its protein is CASAGTSGRWLDEQFF.

V is TRBV30 and J is TRBJ1-1; D is possibly TRBD1 (6 bases). Trimming removed 3 bases from V and 3 bases from J, with 14 bases in between. This CDR3 region has 14 residues. Germline CDR1 is GTSNPN and CDR2 is SVGIG (reference sequence). This CDR3 reads CAWRDGGSDTEAFF. DNA of the CDR3: TGTGCCTGGAGAGACGGGGGCAGTGACACTGAAGCTTTCTTT.

As regards this clone: Other DNA variants within this sample encode the same CDR3. The V call is TRBV7-9, the J call TRBJ1-1; D not certain. Germline V gives CDR1 SEHNR, CDR2 FQNEAQ (reference sequence). The CDR3 loop spans 12 amino acids. V lost 5 bases to trimming and J lost 6 bases, with 10 bases between them. CDR3 protein: CASSHSAAEAFF. As DNA, the CDR3 is TGTGCCAGCAGCCATAGCGCTGCTGAAGCTTTCTTT.

The V call is TRBV4-1, the J call TRBJ2-1, with 7 bases identical to TRBD1. CDR1 MGHRA and CDR2 YSYEKL come from the germline V gene. The CDR3 loop spans 16 amino acids. Losses at the gene ends were 7 bases for V and 5 bases for J; bases not matched to a gene: 14. The CDR3 nucleotides read TGCGCCAGCAACCCGAGGGGGATGACAGGGCACAATGAGCAGTTCTTC. It translates to CASNPRGMTGHNEQFF.

The chain employs TRBV5-1 and TRBJ2-1; the match to TRBD1 covers 11 bases. V shed 3 bases, J shed 9 bases, and the junction held 11 bases outside the gene matches. This CDR3 has 16 amino acids. Germline V lookup: CDR1 SGHRS, CDR2 YFSETQ. The CDR3 sequence: CASSSGPGTGGFEQFF. The CDR3, as DNA: TGCGCCAGCAGCTCTGGCCCCGGGACAGGGGGATTTGAGCAGTTCTTC.

The chain employs TRBV7-8 and TRBJ2-7; tentatively, D is TRBD2 (6 bases). Germline values: CDR1 SGHVS, CDR2 FQNEAQ. With 0 bases removed from V and 2 bases from J, the gap between germline ends came to 8 bases. The CDR3 runs to 14 residues. CDR3: CASSLAGGTYEQYF. CDR3 in DNA: TGTGCCAGCAGCTTAGCTGGGGGGACCTACGAGCAGTACTTC.

This clone was detected once. The chain links TRBV7-2 to TRBJ2-7; D unclear. The CDR3 extends over 13 amino acids. Germline CDR1 reads SGHTA; CDR2 reads FQGNSA. The V and J ends lost 5 bases and 6 bases respectively, with 14 bases between them. The CDR3 loop reads CASSRNRDGEQYF. The CDR3 region has the DNA TGTGCCAGCAGCCGGAATAGAGACGGCGAGCAGTACTTC.

The chain couples TRBV10-3 to TRBJ2-1; the D is unclear. In germline, CDR1 is ENHRY, CDR2 SYGVKD. V lost 8 bases and J 3 bases, leaving 5 bases between the germline ends. The CDR3 is 11 residues long. The CDR3 nucleotides are TGTGCCATCGGTAGCTACAATGAGCAGTTCTTC. Residues: CAIGSYNEQFF.

The rearrangement uses TRBV7-2 and TRBJ2-1, with a tentative D call TRBD1 (6 bases). Trimming left V 6 bases short and J 6 bases short, with 9 bases between. Germline CDR1 reads SGHTA; CDR2 reads FQGNSA. CDR3 length: 12 residues. The CDR3, as DNA: TGTGCCAGCAGTGCGGACAGCAATGAGCAGTTCTTC. Residues: CASSADSNEQFF.

This clone was observed a few times. The chain links TRBV5-4 to TRBJ2-5, with TRBD1 matching 7 bases. Germline V gene data show CDR1 as SGHNT and CDR2 as YYREEE (reference sequence). The V and J ends lost 4 bases and 3 bases, in that order; junction bases with no gene match: 12. This CDR3 is 16 amino acids long. The CDR3 loop reads CASSKDARGWKETQYF. CDR3 coding DNA: TGTGCCAGCAGCAAAGACGCCAGGGGGTGGAAAGAGACCCAGTACTTC.

The CDR3 region is CAWGKTTVPGNQPQHF. The CDR3 coding sequence is TGTGCCTGGGGCAAGACGACAGTCCCTGGCAATCAGCCCCAGCATTTT. This sequence joins TRBV30 and TRBJ1-5; tentative D call: TRBD1 (5 bases). The V end was cut by 5 bases, the J end by 2 bases, with 19 bases between. This CDR3 is 16 amino acids long. In germline, CDR1 is GTSNPN, CDR2 SVGIG (reference sequence).

The V and J genes are TRBV20-1 and TRBJ1-1; unclear D gene. The CDR3 sequence is 11 residues long. V was clipped by 4 bases and J by 7 bases, with 10 bases between them. Germline loops: CDR1 DFQATT, CDR2 SNEGSKA (reference sequence). The CDR3 region is CSANHEFEAFF. The CDR3 DNA sequence: TGCAGTGCTAACCACGAATTTGAAGCTTTCTTT.

The chain uses TRBV9 and TRBJ2-7; weak D call: TRBD1 (5 bases). Germline V CDR1 and CDR2: SGDLS, YYNGEE. V was trimmed by 3 bases and J by 3 bases, leaving 16 bases between them. The CDR3 covers 15 residues. CDR3 sequence reads: CASSADKGSHYEQYF. The CDR3 region has the DNA TGTGCCAGCAGCGCCGATAAGGGGTCTCACTACGAGCAGTACTTC.

This clone was observed a few times. V is TRBV30 and J is TRBJ2-3; the D is unclear. Trimming cost V 5 bases and J 6 bases, with 9 bases left between them. Per germline, CDR1 GTSNPN and CDR2 SVGIG (reference sequence). The length of the CDR3 is 11 residues. The DNA of the CDR3 is TGTGCCTGGGCTGAGGAGGATACGCAGTATTTT. It specifies CAWAEEDTQYF.

The rearrangement links TRBV21-1 to TRBJ2-7; the table's D call, TRBD2, was not checked against the DNA. TRBV21-1 is described as a pseudogene. The CDR3 covers 15 residues. CDR3 sequence: CASSINRLAFYEQYF. Written as DNA, the CDR3 is TGTGCCAGCAGCATTAACAGACTAGCGTTCTACGAGCAGTACTTC.

V usage is TRBV4-1 and J usage is TRBJ2-1; TRBD2 is a possible D gene (6 bases). The ends were cut back, 4 bases at V and 4 bases at J, with 17 bases in the middle. Germline assignment: CDR1 MGHRA and CDR2 YSYEKL. The CDR3 loop spans 16 amino acids. This chain's CDR3 is CASSPSAGQYYNEQFF. CDR3 sequence (DNA): TGCGCCAGCAGCCCGTCCGCGGGGCAGTATTACAATGAGCAGTTCTTC.

V gene TRBV11-3 combines with J gene TRBJ2-7; D gene unclear. Trimming took 1 base from V and 3 from J, leaving 4 bases between them. Germline V gene sequence: CDR1 SGHNT, CDR2 YENEEA. The CDR3 loop spans 12 amino acids. The CDR3 protein is CASSLAVYEQYF. The CDR3 bases are TGTGCCAGCAGCTTAGCTGTCTACGAGCAGTACTTC. Complete variable domain (other parts from reference TRBV11-3 and TRBJ2-7): EAGVVQSPRYKIIEKKQPVAFWCNPISGHNTLYWYLQNLGQGPELLIRYENEEAVDDSQLPKDRFSAERLKGVDSTLKIQPAELGDSAVYLCASSLAVYEQYFGPGTRLTVT.

The genes are TRBV7-2 and TRBJ2-1; TRBD1 aligns across 9 bases. J was trimmed by 4 bases and V by 2 bases; bases with no gene match: 6. CDR1 and CDR2 (germline): SGHTA, FQGNSA. The CDR3 has 16 amino acids. The CDR3 loop is CASSLRGTGWYNEQFF. The CDR3, as DNA: TGTGCCAGCAGCTTACGGGGGACAGGGTGGTACAATGAGCAGTTCTTC.

The CDR3: CASSPMWLLNTEAFF. CDR3 sequence (DNA): TGTGCCAGCAGCCCGATGTGGCTCCTGAACACTGAAGCTTTCTTT. The chain joins TRBV7-9 to TRBJ1-1; D call uncertain. The CDR3 totals 15 residues. Germline CDR1 is SEHNR and CDR2 is FQNEAQ (reference sequence). With 5 bases removed from V and 0 bases from J, the gap between germline ends came to 13 bases.

The chain combines TRBV7-6 with TRBJ2-5; D is possibly TRBD2 (5 bases). CDR1 is SGHVS and CDR2 is FNYEAQ in the germline V gene. The CDR3 extends over 13 amino acids. The ends were cut back, 4 bases at V and 1 base at J, with 7 bases in the middle. The CDR3 bases are TGTGCCAGCAGCTCCCGGGGCCAAGAGACCCAGTACTTC. Translated, it gives CASSSRGQETQYF.

This clone has a single count. The chain employs TRBV4-1 and TRBJ2-7; D perhaps matches TRBD2 (6 bases). Germline CDR1 is MGHRA and CDR2 is YSYEKL. This CDR3 spans 15 amino acids. Trimming cost V 1 base and J 3 bases, with 13 bases left between them. CDR3 protein: CASSQARWGDYEQYF. The CDR3 nucleotides read TGCGCCAGCAGCCAAGCTAGGTGGGGGGACTACGAGCAGTACTTC.

The chain employs TRBV7-8 and TRBJ1-5, with 9 nucleotides matching TRBD1. CDR1 is SGHVS, CDR2 FQNEAQ, per germline. This CDR3 spans 17 amino acids. Trimming cost V 4 bases and J 1 base; bases outside gene matches: 8. As DNA, the CDR3 is TGTGCCAGCAGCTATCTGACAGGGGGACTGAGCAATCAGCCCCAGCATTTT. It specifies CASSYLTGGLSNQPQHF.

The chain recombines TRBV9 with TRBJ2-2; the D gene is possibly TRBD1 (6 bases). V lost 0 bases and J 0 bases, leaving 12 bases between the germline ends. Germline CDR1 SGDLS, CDR2 YYNGEE. This CDR3 is 17 amino acids long. DNA of the CDR3: TGTGCCAGCAGCGTAGAGGGGGTAGTGGCGAACACCGGGGAGCTGTTTTTT. Its protein is CASSVEGVVANTGELFF.

The chain links TRBV6-1 to TRBJ2-6; 10 nucleotides align to TRBD2. J was trimmed by 0 bases and V by 2 bases; bases with no gene match: 10. Germline V gives CDR1 MNHNS, CDR2 SASEGT. This CDR3 has 20 residues. Written as DNA, the CDR3 is TGTGCCAGCAGTGAAATAGCGGGAGGTATACCACTCTCTGGGGCCAACGTCCTGACTTTC. This codes for CASSEIAGGIPLSGANVLTF.

In this sample, this clone turned up once. The rearrangement links TRBV7-8 to TRBJ1-2; weak D call: TRBD1 (5 bases). CDR1 and CDR2 (germline): SGHVS, FQNEAQ. This CDR3 has 13 amino acids. With 5 bases removed from V and 3 bases from J, the gap between germline ends came to 10 bases. The CDR3 DNA follows: TGTGCCAGCAGCCGGGGCCTAGACTATGGCTACACCTTC. Translated, it gives CASSRGLDYGYTF. Supplemented by reference TRBV7-8 and TRBJ1-2, the full variable domain reads GAGVSQSPRYKVAKRGQDVALRCDPISGHVSLFWYQQALGQGPEFLTYFQNEAQLDKSGLPSDRFFAERPEGSVSTLKIQRTQQEDSAVYLCASSRGLDYGYTFGSGTRLTVV.